The 15 T cell receptor beta chains below were found in one sample sequenced in a study of shared clonotypes between healthy human individuals. Produced via immunoSEQ multiplex PCR; TCRdb's table is partial and in-frame only. The sample contains more than 2 million clones, 90% to 96% of which appear only once. Sequenced sample: naive CD4+ T cells sorted from blood. As for subset: CD45RA+ positively selected. These receptors were obtained from a man aged 18 to 29 in good health.

This chain connects TRBV12-5 to TRBJ1-6; D is perhaps TRBD1 (6 bases). CDR3 length: 18 residues. V gave up 0 bases and J gave up 7 bases, with 19 bases separating them. CDR1 LGHNT and CDR2 FRNRAP come from the germline V gene. The CDR3 DNA reads TGTGCTAGTGGTTTGGTCTTACAGGGTCACCTAGCCAATTCACCCCTCCACTTT. It translates to CASGLVLQGHLANSPLHF.

The gene calls are TRBV9 and TRBJ1-5; D might be TRBD1 (5 bases). With 4 bases removed from V and 0 bases from J, the gap between germline ends came to 11 bases. The CDR3 length is 15 residues. Germline values: CDR1 SGDLS, CDR2 YYNGEE. The CDR3 loop reads CASSPGGVSNQPQHF. The CDR3 DNA reads TGTGCCAGCAGCCCGGGAGGGGTTAGCAATCAGCCCCAGCATTTT.

This rearrangement joins TRBV19 to TRBJ1-4; D is possibly TRBD1 (5 bases). This CDR3 is built from 13 residues. V gave up 7 bases and J gave up 6 bases, with 12 bases separating them. From germline, CDR1 is LNHDA and CDR2 SQIVND (reference sequence). CDR3 region: CASKGTDHEKLFF. The CDR3 DNA sequence: TGTGCCAGTAAGGGGACGGATCATGAAAAACTGTTTTTT.

This clone was recorded only once. The CDR3 DNA sequence: TGTGCCAGCAGCCCGGGACAGGGGGTCGGAAACACCATATATTTT. It specifies CASSPGQGVGNTIYF. The J gene is TRBJ1-3, the V gene TRBV5-6, with TRBD1 matching over 11 bases. J lost 4 bases, V lost 4 bases, and 4 bases had no gene match. Germline CDR1 and CDR2: SGHDT and YYEEEE. The CDR3 covers 15 residues.

V and J are TRBV4-3 and TRBJ1-2, with 7 bases that match TRBD1. This CDR3 has 17 residues. Germline CDR1 and CDR2: LGHNA and YSLEER. With V trimmed by 4 bases and J by 0 bases, 11 bases remained unmatched. The chain's CDR3 is CASSLQTGLPANYGYTF. In DNA form, the CDR3 reads TGCGCCAGCAGCCTGCAGACAGGGTTACCAGCTAACTATGGCTACACCTTC.

V usage is TRBV12-5 and J usage is TRBJ2-1, with 7 positions matching TRBD2. The CDR3 totals 18 residues. V shed 6 bases, J shed 2 bases, and the junction held 16 bases outside the gene matches. Germline CDR1 LGHNT, CDR2 FRNRAP. CDR3 protein: CASGKRGRDPIPYNEQFF. The CDR3 nucleotides are TGTGCTAGTGGAAAACGGGGGAGGGACCCGATTCCCTACAATGAGCAGTTCTTC.

V is TRBV6-6 and J is TRBJ1-4; weak D call: TRBD1 (5 bases). Between the trimmed V and J ends, which lost 5 bases and 8 bases, there was a span of 15 bases. Germline values: CDR1 MNHNY, CDR2 SVGAGI (reference sequence). This CDR3 is built from 14 residues. CDR3 amino acids: CASSPSGLREKLFF. The CDR3 DNA reads as TGTGCCAGCAGTCCTTCGGGGCTTAGGGAAAAACTGTTTTTT.

Notes on this clone: Other DNA variants within this sample encode the same CDR3. The chain links TRBV30 to TRBJ2-5; a possible D gene is TRBD1 (5 bases). V was cut by 5 bases and J by 4 bases, with 14 bases left in between. This CDR3 is 13 amino acids long. Germline V gives CDR1 GTSNPN, CDR2 SVGIG (reference sequence). The CDR3 region has the DNA TGTGCCTGGGGAAGGGGTGTGGGAGAGACCCAGTACTTC. Translation: CAWGRGVGETQYF. The entire variable domain, with the rest obtained from reference TRBV30 and TRBJ2-5, is as follows: SQTIHQWPATLVQPVGSPLSLECTVEGTSNPNLYWYRQAAGRGLQLLFYSVGIGQISSEVPQNLSASRPQDRQFILSSKKLLLSDSGFYLCAWGRGVGETQYFGPGTRLLVL.

The chain is built from TRBV10-3 and TRBJ1-3, with D maybe TRBD1 (5 bases). V lost 4 bases and J 5 bases, leaving 12 bases between the germline ends. There are 14 residues in the CDR3. The germline gives CDR1 ENHRY, CDR2 SYGVKD. CDR3 sequence (DNA): TGTGCCATCAGTGCCTGGGACTCCCGAAACACCATATATTTT. This translates into CAISAWDSRNTIYF.

The chain links TRBV2 to TRBJ1-2; D is perhaps TRBD1 (5 bases). Germline CDR1 and CDR2: SNHLY and FYNNEI. The CDR3 runs to 12 residues. Deletions cut 6 bases from V and 8 bases from J, with 13 bases between. In nucleotides, the CDR3 is TGTGCCAGCAGCTTTGGGGCATACGGCTACACCTTC. Its protein product is CASSFGAYGYTF.

The chain uses TRBV6-5 and TRBJ1-2; 9 bases fit TRBD1. The CDR3 loop spans 15 amino acids. Trimming at V came to 4 bases and at J to 6 bases, leaving 9 bases not matched to a gene. Germline CDR1 is MNHEY and CDR2 is SVGAGI. The CDR3 coding sequence is TGTGCCAGCAGTTCCACCACTAGGACAGGGGATGGCTACACCTTC. This encodes CASSSTTRTGDGYTF.

This chain uses TRBV10-3 with TRBJ2-3; D tentatively reads TRBD1 or TRBD2 (6 bases each). Germline lookup yields CDR1 ENHRY and CDR2 SYGVKD. The CDR3 runs to 12 residues. Trimming pared 10 bases from V and 3 bases from J, leaving 11 bases between. The CDR3: CATGEATDTQYF. The CDR3 DNA reads TGTGCCACAGGGGAGGCGACAGATACGCAGTATTTT.

The chain couples TRBV7-2 to TRBJ1-2, with TRBD1 identical over 8 bases. Germline V gene lookup returns CDR1 SGHTA and CDR2 FQGNSA. Trimming at V came to 0 bases and at J to 6 bases, leaving 12 bases not matched to a gene. The CDR3 extends over 17 amino acids. Written as DNA, the CDR3 is TGTGCCAGCAGCTTAGCCCTTCTAGGACAGGGAACGAATGGCTACACCTTC. Translated, it gives CASSLALLGQGTNGYTF.

In regard to this clone: One junction end disagrees with the germline gene, perhaps due to a read error. The chain uses TRBV7-7 and TRBJ2-1, with D unresolved. This CDR3 has 15 amino acids. Per germline, CDR1 SSHAT and CDR2 FNYEAQ (reference sequence). For the CDR3, the DNA is TGTGCTAGCAGCCCCGTCAGTGGCTCCTACAATGAGCAGTTCTTC. It codes for CASSPVSGSYNEQFF. The whole variable domain, remainder taken from reference TRBV7-7 and TRBJ2-1, is GAGVSQSPRYKVTKRGQDVTLRCDPISSHATLYWYQQALGQGPEFLTYFNYEAQPDKSGLPSDRFSAERPEGSISTLTIQRTEQRDSAMYRCASSPVSGSYNEQFFGPGTRLTVL.

V gene TRBV5-1 combines with J gene TRBJ1-2; 10 nucleotides match TRBD1. The CDR3 length is 14 residues. CDR1 is SGHRS, CDR2 YFSETQ, per germline. J gave up 8 bases and V 3 bases, and 7 bases lay outside the gene matches. CDR3 amino acids: CASSSTGGLGGYTF. The CDR3 DNA is TGCGCCAGCAGCTCGACAGGGGGCTTAGGCGGCTACACCTTC.